This T cell receptor (beta chain) was retrieved from a study of blood T cell repertoires in COVID-19. About the study: Whether acute or convalescent, the COVID-19 samples came from the United States, Italy and Spain.

The CDR3 is made up of 15 amino acids. Germline CDR1 is GTSNPN and CDR2 is SVGIG (reference sequence). Unmatched junction bases numbered 7, after V lost 5 bases and J lost 0 bases. Original analysis: Amplifying reference gene primers gave estimates of nucleated cell counts. Generated by immunoSEQ multiplex PCR, the TCRdb table keeps only in-frame clones and is missing some. Clone size and V and J calls were adopted from that table, with D and trimming inferred from the DNA. The data show 20,000 to 25,000 clones, 80% to 85% seen once. V and J are TRBV30 and TRBJ1-2; 9 bases fit TRBD1. What was sequenced was peripheral blood. The TCR comes from a man older than 75 with active or convalescent COVID-19. The CDR3 sequence: CAWGDRASANYGYTF. Written as DNA, the CDR3 is TGTGCCTGGGGGGACAGGGCCTCGGCTAACTATGGCTACACCTTC.